Below are 14 T cell receptor beta chains sequenced from a single sample in a study of T cell responses to AZD1222 COVID-19 vaccine. The assay was immunoSEQ multiplex PCR, and TCRdb's table has in-frame clones only and misses some. The sample includes approximately 84,000 clones, 85% to 90% of them seen just once. The sequenced sample was peripheral blood, obtained 28 days after the second AZD1222 dose. These receptors were collected from an adult who received the AZD1222 COVID-19 vaccine.

The chain recombines TRBV19 with TRBJ1-4, with 7 bases matching TRBD1. CDR1 LNHDA and CDR2 SQIVND come from the germline V gene (reference sequence). Trimming took 3 bases from V and 3 from J; bases not matched to a gene: 4. The CDR3 runs 15 residues. CDR3 in amino acids: CASSIHRGANEKLFF. In DNA form, the CDR3 reads TGTGCCAGTAGTATTCACAGGGGTGCTAATGAAAAACTGTTTTTT.

CDR3 bases: TGTGCCAGCAGCTTATCGTCCAGTTATGGCTACACCTTC. Amino acids: CASSLSSSYGYTF. V is TRBV7-3 and J is TRBJ1-2; no clear D. This CDR3 has 13 residues. V shed 2 bases and J shed 5 bases, with 9 bases lying between them. The germline CDR1 and CDR2 sequences are SGHTA and FQGTGA.

This chain links TRBV6-4 with TRBJ2-3; TRBD1 might be the D (6 bases). The CDR3 sequence is 15 residues long. V lost 0 bases, J lost 1 base, and 8 bases lay in between. CDR1 is MRHNA and CDR2 is SNTAGT in the germline V gene. CDR3 sequence: CASSDSEGGTDTQYF. The CDR3 DNA reads TGTGCCAGCAGTGACTCCGAGGGGGGCACAGATACGCAGTATTTT.

The chain joins TRBV12-3 or TRBV12-4 to TRBJ2-2; D is unresolved. Trimming cost V 1 base and J 7 bases, with 4 bases left between them. This CDR3 region has 12 residues. In DNA, the CDR3 is TGTGCCAGCAGTTTAGAGGGCGGGGAGCTGTTTTTT. Translating gives CASSLEGGELFF.

This clone came up once. The chain couples TRBV7-9 to TRBJ1-1; weak D call: TRBD1 (5 bases). Germline assignment: CDR1 SEHNR and CDR2 FQNEAQ (reference sequence). The CDR3 is 13 residues long. V was trimmed by 2 bases and J by 2 bases, leaving 6 bases between them. The CDR3 region is CASSLQGNTEAFF. For the CDR3, the DNA is TGTGCCAGCAGCTTACAGGGAAACACTGAAGCTTTCTTT. The full variable domain, completed using reference TRBV7-9 and TRBJ1-1, is DTGVSQNPRHKITKRGQNVTFRCDPISEHNRLYWYRQTLGQGPEFLTYFQNEAQLEKSRLLSDRFSAERPKGSFSTLEIQRTEQGDSAMYLCASSLQGNTEAFFGQGTRLTVV.

The chain is built from TRBV7-9 and TRBJ1-1; 7 nucleotides align to TRBD1. The length of the CDR3 is 18 residues. CDR1 and CDR2 (germline): SEHNR, FQNEAQ (reference sequence). V dropped 1 base and J dropped 3; count of bases not matched to a gene: 14. The CDR3 loop is CASSLGWRGQVSDTEAFF. Here the CDR3 DNA reads TGTGCCAGCAGCTTAGGATGGAGGGGGCAGGTTTCGGACACTGAAGCTTTCTTT.

This chain joins TRBV19 and TRBJ1-5; D gene unclear. The V gene's germline CDR1 is LNHDA and CDR2 SQIVND (reference sequence). The length of the CDR3 is 15 residues. Trimming took off 7 bases at V and 4 bases at J, with 17 bases between the two ends. The CDR3 reads CASIEAGRGNQPQHF. As DNA, the CDR3 is TGTGCCAGTATCGAGGCCGGTCGGGGAAATCAGCCCCAGCATTTT.

The chain has TRBV4-1 and TRBJ1-1, with a weak D call TRBD1 (6 bases). Germline V gene data show CDR1 as MGHRA and CDR2 as YSYEKL. The CDR3 totals 20 residues. Trimming cost V 3 bases and J 1 base, with 27 bases left between them. CDR3 in amino acids: CASSHTPLVDSFYRNTEAFF. The DNA of the CDR3 is TGCGCCAGCAGCCATACCCCCCTCGTGGACAGTTTTTATAGGAACACTGAAGCTTTCTTT.

V and J are TRBV27 and TRBJ2-3; 11 bases line up with TRBD2. V was clipped by 5 bases and J by 8 bases; unmatched bases: 12. The CDR3 has 16 residues. Germline V gives CDR1 MNHEY, CDR2 SMNVEV (reference sequence). CDR3 sequence reads: CASSPNRLAGSLTQYF. CDR3 nucleotide sequence: TGTGCCAGCAGTCCCAACCGACTAGCGGGAAGTCTTACGCAGTATTTT.

In this sample, this clone turned up once. The J gene is TRBJ1-6, the V gene TRBV7-9, with 7 bases lining up with TRBD1. The CDR3 covers 14 residues. Germline-derived CDR1 and CDR2 are SEHNR and FQNEAQ (reference sequence). V trimming: 10 bases; J trimming: 7 bases; junction bases outside the gene matches: 10. As DNA, the CDR3 is TGTGCCACACAACAGGGGACGGGCAATTCACCCCTCCACTTT. It specifies CATQQGTGNSPLHF. Combining the CDR3 with reference TRBV7-9 and TRBJ1-6 gives the whole variable domain DTGVSQNPRHKITKRGQNVTFRCDPISEHNRLYWYRQTLGQGPEFLTYFQNEAQLEKSRLLSDRFSAERPKGSFSTLEIQRTEQGDSAMYLCATQQGTGNSPLHFGNGTRLTVT.

The J gene is TRBJ1-1, the V gene TRBV4-2; D not resolved. This CDR3 has 12 residues. From germline, CDR1 is LGHNA and CDR2 YNFKEQ. The V end lost 0 bases, the J end lost 8 bases, and 7 bases lay between the germline ends. The CDR3 here is CASSQDQYEAFF. CDR3 nucleotide sequence: TGTGCCAGCAGCCAAGATCAGTACGAAGCTTTCTTT.

This chain joins TRBV24-1 and TRBJ2-3, with a possible D match to TRBD2 (5 bases). Germline V gives CDR1 KGHDR, CDR2 SFDVKD. This CDR3 region has 14 residues. Trimming stripped 5 bases from V and 2 bases from J, with 10 bases between. CDR3 protein: CATSVGGDTDTQYF. The CDR3 DNA is TGTGCCACCAGTGTAGGAGGAGACACAGATACGCAGTATTTT.

DNA for the CDR3: TGTGCCAGCAGCCAAGATCGGTGGGGGGGCGGAACCGGGGAGCTGTTTTTT. Translating it yields CASSQDRWGGGTGELFF. This chain links TRBV4-2 with TRBJ2-2, with TRBD2 as a possible D gene (7 bases). The germline CDR1 and CDR2 sequences are LGHNA and YNFKEQ. This CDR3 contains 17 residues. V was pared by 0 bases and J by 5 bases, with 16 bases between.

This clone was seen only a few times. The rearrangement links TRBV11-2 to TRBJ2-3, with 10 bases matching TRBD1. V was pared by 0 bases and J by 2 bases, with 2 bases of the junction left unmatched. The CDR3 totals 16 residues. Germline loops: CDR1 SGHAT, CDR2 FQNNGV. Written as DNA, the CDR3 is TGTGCCAGCAGCTTAGAGGGGACAGGGGCCACAGATACGCAGTATTTT. Protein: CASSLEGTGATDTQYF.